Listed here is a single T cell receptor (beta chain). Its antigen is still unknown. Other nucleotide sequences in the sample specify the same CDR3. Repertoires were generated with immunoSEQ multiplex PCR, while TCRdb's copy carries only in-frame clones and drops some. The table includes about 200,000 clones, approximately 79% detected once. This entry belongs to a study of cytotoxic CD8 clonotypes in ibrutinib-treated CLL. Study-level background: Specimens for response were gathered following a median around a year of therapy, spanning 6 to 36. Study findings and constraints: Clonality was higher at baseline than in age-matched healthy donors and tracked circulating CD8+ T-cell counts. Treatment saw public clonotypes, which were uncommon, either contract or stay stable. Lymph node repertoires were not studied, and sampling times were unmatched.

CDR3 length: 14 amino acids. The germline CDR1 and CDR2 sequences are SGHRS and YFSETQ. V dropped 2 bases and J dropped 0 bases, with 8 bases sitting between them. The sequenced sample was PBMCs, obtained after 12 months of ibrutinib treatment. The genes are TRBV5-1 and TRBJ1-1; D gene ambiguous. This clonotype was obtained from a human donor with chronic lymphocytic leukemia. CDR3 sequence (DNA): TGCGCCAGCAGCTTTAATCAAGTGAACACTGAAGCTTTCTTT. Translating it yields CASSFNQVNTEAFF. The full variable domain, its missing parts supplied by reference TRBV5-1 and TRBJ1-1, is KAGVTQTPRYLIKTRGQQVTLSCSPISGHRSVSWYQQTPGQGLQFLFEYFSETQRNKGNFPGRFSGRQFSNSRSEMNVSTLELGDSALYLCASSFNQVNTEAFFGQGTRLTVV.